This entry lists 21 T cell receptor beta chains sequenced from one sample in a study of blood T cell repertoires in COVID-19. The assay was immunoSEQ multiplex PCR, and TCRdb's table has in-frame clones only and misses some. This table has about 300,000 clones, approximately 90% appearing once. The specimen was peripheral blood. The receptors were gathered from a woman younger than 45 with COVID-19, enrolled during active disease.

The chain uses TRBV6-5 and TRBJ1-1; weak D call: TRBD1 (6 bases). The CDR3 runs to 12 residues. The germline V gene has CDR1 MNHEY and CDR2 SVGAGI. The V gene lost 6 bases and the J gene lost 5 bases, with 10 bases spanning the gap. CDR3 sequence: CASRQGGTEAFF. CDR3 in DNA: TGTGCCAGCAGACAGGGAGGGACTGAAGCTTTCTTT.

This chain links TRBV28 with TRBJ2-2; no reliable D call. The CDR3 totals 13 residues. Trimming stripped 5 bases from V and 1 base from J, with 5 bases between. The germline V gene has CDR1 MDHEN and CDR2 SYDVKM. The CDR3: CASSPVNTGELFF. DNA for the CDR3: TGTGCCAGCAGTCCCGTGAACACCGGGGAGCTGTTTTTT.

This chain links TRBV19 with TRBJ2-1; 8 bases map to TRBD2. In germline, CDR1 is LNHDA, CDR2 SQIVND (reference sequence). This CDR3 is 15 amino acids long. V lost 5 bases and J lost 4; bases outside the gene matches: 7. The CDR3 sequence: CASSLSSGYYNEQFF. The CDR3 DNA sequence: TGTGCCAGTAGTCTATCTAGCGGGTATTACAATGAGCAGTTCTTC.

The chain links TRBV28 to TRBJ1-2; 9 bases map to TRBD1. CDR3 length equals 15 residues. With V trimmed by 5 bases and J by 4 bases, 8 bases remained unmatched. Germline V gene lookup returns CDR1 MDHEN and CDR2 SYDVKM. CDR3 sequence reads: CASSPIGTGFYGYTF. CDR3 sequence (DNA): TGTGCCAGCAGTCCCATCGGGACAGGGTTCTATGGCTACACCTTC.

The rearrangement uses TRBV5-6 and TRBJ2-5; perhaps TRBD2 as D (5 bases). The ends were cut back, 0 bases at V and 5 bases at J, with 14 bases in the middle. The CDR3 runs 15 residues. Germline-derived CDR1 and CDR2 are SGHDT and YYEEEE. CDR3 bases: TGTGCCAGCAGCTTGGTATCCTCGGGATATGAGACCCAGTACTTC. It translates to CASSLVSSGYETQYF.

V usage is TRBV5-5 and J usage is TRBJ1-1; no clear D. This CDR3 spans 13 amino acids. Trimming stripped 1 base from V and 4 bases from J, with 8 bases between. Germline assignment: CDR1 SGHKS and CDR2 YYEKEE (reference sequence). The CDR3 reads CASSLRVGTEAFF. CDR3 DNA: TGTGCCAGCAGCTTGCGAGTTGGCACTGAAGCTTTCTTT.

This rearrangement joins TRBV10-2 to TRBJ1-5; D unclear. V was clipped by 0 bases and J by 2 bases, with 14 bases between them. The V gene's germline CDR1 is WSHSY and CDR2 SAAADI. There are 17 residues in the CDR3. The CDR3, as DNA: TGCGCCAGCAGTGAGTCCTTCGGTGACATGGGCAATCAGCCCCAGCATTTT. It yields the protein CASSESFGDMGNQPQHF.

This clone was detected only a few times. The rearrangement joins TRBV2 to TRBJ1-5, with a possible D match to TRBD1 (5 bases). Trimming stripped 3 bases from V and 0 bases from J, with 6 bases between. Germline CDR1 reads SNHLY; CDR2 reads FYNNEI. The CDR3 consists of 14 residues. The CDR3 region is CASSETVSNQPQHF. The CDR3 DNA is TGTGCCAGCAGTGAGACAGTTAGCAATCAGCCCCAGCATTTT. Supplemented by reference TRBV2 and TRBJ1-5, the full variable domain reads EPEVTQTPSHQVTQMGQEVILRCVPISNHLYFYWYRQILGQKVEFLVSFYNNEISEKSEIFDDQFSVERPDGSNFTLKIRSTKLEDSAMYFCASSETVSNQPQHFGDGTRLSIL.

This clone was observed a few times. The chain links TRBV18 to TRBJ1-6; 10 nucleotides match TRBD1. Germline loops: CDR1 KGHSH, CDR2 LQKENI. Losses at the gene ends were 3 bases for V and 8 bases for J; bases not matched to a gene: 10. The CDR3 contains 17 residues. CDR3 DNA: TGTGCCAGCTCACCCGGGACAGGGGCGTTTAAGGATTCACCCCTCCACTTT. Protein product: CASSPGTGAFKDSPLHF.

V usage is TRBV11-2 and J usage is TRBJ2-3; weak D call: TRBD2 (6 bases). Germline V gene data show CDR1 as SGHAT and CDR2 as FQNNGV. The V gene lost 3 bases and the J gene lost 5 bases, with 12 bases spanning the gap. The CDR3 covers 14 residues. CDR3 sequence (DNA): TGTGCCAGCAGCTTCTGGGGAGGAGGAGATACGCAGTATTTT. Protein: CASSFWGGGDTQYF.

CDR3 coding DNA: TGTGCCAGTAGTATTGGTACGAGTCAGACAGCTAGGTGGTACTTC. Protein sequence: CASSIGTSQTARWYF. V usage is TRBV19 and J usage is TRBJ2-7; tentatively, D is TRBD1 (5 bases). Trimming took off 3 bases at V and 12 bases at J, with 24 bases between the two ends. This CDR3 is 15 amino acids long. CDR1 and CDR2 (germline): LNHDA, SQIVND (reference sequence).

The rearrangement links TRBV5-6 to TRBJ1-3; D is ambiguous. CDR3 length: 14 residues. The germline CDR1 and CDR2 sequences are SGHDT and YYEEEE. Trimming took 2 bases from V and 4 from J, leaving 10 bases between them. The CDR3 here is CASSFTGRGNTIYF. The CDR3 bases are TGTGCCAGCAGCTTTACGGGGAGGGGAAACACCATATATTTT.

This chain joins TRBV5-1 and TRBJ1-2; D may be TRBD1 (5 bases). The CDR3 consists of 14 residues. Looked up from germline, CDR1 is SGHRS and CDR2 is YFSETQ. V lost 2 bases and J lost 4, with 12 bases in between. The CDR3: CASSLLDRAYGYTF. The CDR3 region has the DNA TGCGCCAGCAGCTTATTAGACAGAGCCTATGGCTACACCTTC. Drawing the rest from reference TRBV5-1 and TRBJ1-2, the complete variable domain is KAGVTQTPRYLIKTRGQQVTLSCSPISGHRSVSWYQQTPGQGLQFLFEYFSETQRNKGNFPGRFSGRQFSNSRSEMNVSTLELGDSALYLCASSLLDRAYGYTFGSGTRLTVV.

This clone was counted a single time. This CDR3 is CATSDSGQGGYGYTF. As DNA, the CDR3 is TGTGCCACCAGTGATTCGGGACAGGGTGGTTATGGCTACACCTTC. The genes are TRBV24-1 and TRBJ1-2; 9 bases align to TRBD1. The J segment lost 5 bases and the V segment lost 2 bases, leaving 5 bases of the junction unmatched. The CDR3 is 15 amino acids. Germline CDR1 is KGHDR and CDR2 is SFDVKD.

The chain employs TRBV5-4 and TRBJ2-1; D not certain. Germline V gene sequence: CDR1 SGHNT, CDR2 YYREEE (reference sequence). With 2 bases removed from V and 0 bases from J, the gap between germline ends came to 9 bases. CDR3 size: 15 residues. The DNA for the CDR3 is TGTGCCAGCAGCTTCCCGGAGTCCTCCTACAATGAGCAGTTCTTC. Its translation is CASSFPESSYNEQFF. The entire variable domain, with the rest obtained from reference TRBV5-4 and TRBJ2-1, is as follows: ETGVTQSPTHLIKTRGQQVTLRCSSQSGHNTVSWYQQALGQGPQFIFQYYREEENGRGNFPPRFSGLQFPNYSSELNVNALELDDSALYLCASSFPESSYNEQFFGPGTRLTVL.

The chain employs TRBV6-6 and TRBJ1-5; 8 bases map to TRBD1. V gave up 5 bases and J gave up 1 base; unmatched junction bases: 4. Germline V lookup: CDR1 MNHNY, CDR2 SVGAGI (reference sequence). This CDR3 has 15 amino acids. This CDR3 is CASSRNRGSNQPQHF. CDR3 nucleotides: TGTGCCAGCAGTCGAAACAGGGGGAGCAATCAGCCCCAGCATTTT.

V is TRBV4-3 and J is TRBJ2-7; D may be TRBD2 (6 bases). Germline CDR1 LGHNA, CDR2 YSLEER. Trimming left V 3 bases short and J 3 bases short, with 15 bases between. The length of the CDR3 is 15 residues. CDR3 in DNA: TGCGCCAGCAGCCATGAAACGGTGGGGGGCTACGAGCAGTACTTC. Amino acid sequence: CASSHETVGGYEQYF.

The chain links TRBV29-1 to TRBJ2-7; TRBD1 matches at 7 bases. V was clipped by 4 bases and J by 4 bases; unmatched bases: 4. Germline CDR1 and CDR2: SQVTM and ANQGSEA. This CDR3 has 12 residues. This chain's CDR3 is CSVGARGYEQYF. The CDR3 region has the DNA TGCAGCGTTGGGGCCAGGGGGTACGAGCAGTACTTC.

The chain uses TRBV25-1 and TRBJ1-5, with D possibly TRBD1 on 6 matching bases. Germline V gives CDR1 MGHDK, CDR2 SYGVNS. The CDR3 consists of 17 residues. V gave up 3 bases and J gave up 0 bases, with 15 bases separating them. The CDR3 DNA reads TGTGCCAGCAGTGATCGGGGGGCAGGAGGTAGCAATCAGCCCCAGCATTTT. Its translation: CASSDRGAGGSNQPQHF.

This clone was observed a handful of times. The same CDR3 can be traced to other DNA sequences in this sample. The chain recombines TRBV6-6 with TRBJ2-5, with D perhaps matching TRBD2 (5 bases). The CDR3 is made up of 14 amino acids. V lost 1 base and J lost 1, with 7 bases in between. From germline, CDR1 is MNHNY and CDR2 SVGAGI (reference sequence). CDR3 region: CASSYLDSQETQYF. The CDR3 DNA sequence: TGTGCCAGCAGTTACTTGGACTCCCAAGAGACCCAGTACTTC.

In DNA, the CDR3 is TGTGCCACCAGTCGCCTAGCGGGAGTTTCATATGAGCAGTTCTTC. Residues: CATSRLAGVSYEQFF. The V call is TRBV24-1, the J call TRBJ2-1; 10 bases map to TRBD2. J gave up 8 bases and V 6 bases, and 9 bases lay outside the gene matches. Germline CDR1 KGHDR, CDR2 SFDVKD. The CDR3 is 15 residues long.